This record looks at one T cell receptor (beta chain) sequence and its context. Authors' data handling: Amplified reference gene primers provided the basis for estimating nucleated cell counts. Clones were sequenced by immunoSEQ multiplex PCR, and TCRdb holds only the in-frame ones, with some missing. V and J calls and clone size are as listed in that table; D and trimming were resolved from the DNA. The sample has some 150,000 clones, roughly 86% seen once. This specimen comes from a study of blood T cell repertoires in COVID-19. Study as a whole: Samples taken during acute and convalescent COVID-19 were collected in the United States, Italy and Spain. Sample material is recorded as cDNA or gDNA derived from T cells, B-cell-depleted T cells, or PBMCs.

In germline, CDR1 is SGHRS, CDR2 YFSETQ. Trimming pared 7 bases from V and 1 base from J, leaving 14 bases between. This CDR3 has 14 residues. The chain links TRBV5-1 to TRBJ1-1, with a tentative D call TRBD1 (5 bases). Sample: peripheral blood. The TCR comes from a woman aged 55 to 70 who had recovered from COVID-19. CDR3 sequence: CASGLAGQNTEAFF. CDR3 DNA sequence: TGCGCCAGCGGTTTGGCAGGACAGAACACTGAAGCTTTCTTT.